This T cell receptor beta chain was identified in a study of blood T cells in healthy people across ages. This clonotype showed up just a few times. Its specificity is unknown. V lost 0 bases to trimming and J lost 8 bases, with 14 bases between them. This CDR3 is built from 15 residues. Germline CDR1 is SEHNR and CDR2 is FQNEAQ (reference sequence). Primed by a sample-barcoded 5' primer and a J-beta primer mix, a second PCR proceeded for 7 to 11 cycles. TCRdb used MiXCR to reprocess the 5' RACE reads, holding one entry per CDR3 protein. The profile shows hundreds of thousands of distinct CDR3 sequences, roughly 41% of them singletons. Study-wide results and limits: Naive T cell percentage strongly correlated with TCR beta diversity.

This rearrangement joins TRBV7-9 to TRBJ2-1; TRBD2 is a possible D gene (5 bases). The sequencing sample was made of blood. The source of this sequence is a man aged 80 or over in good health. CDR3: CASSLALEGGYEQFF. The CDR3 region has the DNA TGTGCCAGCAGCTTAGCTTTAGAGGGTGGTTATGAGCAGTTCTTC.